These 30 T cell receptor beta chains originate from one sample sequenced in a study of control samples from healthy donors and cancer patients. Measured with immunoSEQ multiplex PCR; TCRdb has only the in-frame clones, and not every one. The sample has 55,000 to 75,000 clones, 87% seen once. Material for sequencing was PBMCs. The receptors were gathered from a woman in her forties or fifties with head and neck cancer.

The V call is TRBV18, the J call TRBJ2-7; TRBD1 agrees at 8 bases. Germline V CDR1 and CDR2: KGHSH, LQKENI. The CDR3 covers 16 residues. J lost 2 bases, V lost 5 bases, and 11 bases had no gene match. CDR3 nucleotides: TGTGCCAGCTCAACCAGCCAGGGACAGGCAACCTACGAGCAGTACTTC. Protein product: CASSTSQGQATYEQYF.

The chain uses TRBV27 and TRBJ2-7; 8 bases fit TRBD2. Germline CDR1 is MNHEY and CDR2 is SMNVEV (reference sequence). This CDR3 comprises 14 residues. Trimming cost V 3 bases and J 4 bases; bases outside gene matches: 5. In DNA, the CDR3 is TGTGCCAGCAGTTTGCGGGGGGCGTTATACGAGCAGTACTTC. Its translation: CASSLRGALYEQYF.

The chain's CDR3 is CASSLAGGTGETQYF. In DNA, the CDR3 is TGTGCCAGCAGTCTAGCGGGGGGAACGGGGGAGACCCAGTACTTC. V is TRBV6-5 and J is TRBJ2-5, with TRBD2 matching over 11 bases. Germline values: CDR1 MNHEY, CDR2 SVGAGI. V gave up 5 bases and J gave up 5 bases; unmatched junction bases: 7. The CDR3 has 15 amino acids.

CDR3 protein: CASSFNSEQFF. DNA for the CDR3: TGTGCCAGCAGTTTTAATTCTGAGCAGTTCTTC. This rearrangement joins TRBV12-3 or TRBV12-4 to TRBJ2-1; D unclear. V lost 3 bases and J 9 bases, leaving 6 bases between the germline ends. This CDR3 contains 11 residues.

J is TRBJ1-5 and V is TRBV4-1; D call uncertain. Trimming pared 0 bases from V and 7 bases from J, leaving 13 bases between. CDR3 length: 15 amino acids. Germline V gene data show CDR1 as MGHRA and CDR2 as YSYEKL. The CDR3 loop reads CASSQDLWARQPQHF. As DNA, the CDR3 is TGCGCCAGCAGCCAAGATTTGTGGGCGAGGCAGCCCCAGCATTTT.

This clone was counted between two and nine times. The V call is TRBV6-5, the J call TRBJ1-1; 8 bases match TRBD1. Germline CDR1 is MNHEY and CDR2 is SVGAGI. This CDR3 has 13 amino acids. V lost 6 bases and J lost 10; bases outside the gene matches: 10. For the CDR3, the DNA is TGTGCCAGCAGACCCCCGGACAGGGCGTCAGCTTTCTTT. It specifies CASRPPDRASAFF.

This chain joins TRBV6-5 and TRBJ2-6, with D unresolved. The V end lost 5 bases, the J end lost 2 bases, and 10 bases lay between the germline ends. The CDR3 extends over 15 amino acids. CDR1 MNHEY and CDR2 SVGAGI come from the germline V gene. CDR3 nucleotides: TGTGCCAGCAGTCTCGTTGGGGCTGGGGCCAACGTCCTGACTTTC. Its protein is CASSLVGAGANVLTF.

The chain has TRBV5-4 and TRBJ1-2; 7 bases fit TRBD1. Per germline, CDR1 SGHNT and CDR2 YYREEE (reference sequence). This CDR3 is built from 17 residues. V lost 4 bases, J lost 2 bases, and 14 bases stayed unmatched. CDR3 DNA: TGTGCCAGCAGCCCGGAGCTACAGGGGCTGGCGAACTATGGCTACACCTTC. This gives the protein CASSPELQGLANYGYTF.

The chain is built from TRBV6-4 and TRBJ2-4; 8 nucleotides line up with TRBD1. Germline CDR1 is MRHNA and CDR2 is SNTAGT. CDR3 length: 15 residues. J lost 9 bases, V lost 4 bases, and 11 bases had no gene match. The chain's CDR3 is CASSASTGEQGIQYF. The CDR3 coding sequence is TGTGCCAGCAGTGCATCGACAGGGGAGCAAGGCATTCAGTACTTC.

The chain is built from TRBV7-9 and TRBJ2-1; D not resolved. Per germline, CDR1 SEHNR and CDR2 FQNEAQ (reference sequence). The CDR3 has 12 residues. The ends were cut back, 5 bases at V and 10 bases at J, with 12 bases in the middle. The CDR3 region has the DNA TGTGCCAGCAGCCAAGTAGCAGCCGAGCAGTTCTTC. Its translation: CASSQVAAEQFF.

About this clone itself: Other DNA sequences from this sample encode an identical CDR3 as well. This sequence joins TRBV28 and TRBJ1-5, with 9 positions matching TRBD1. Trimming removed 7 bases from V and 2 bases from J; junction bases left unmatched: 3. Germline V CDR1 and CDR2: MDHEN, SYDVKM. This CDR3 comprises 14 residues. The chain's CDR3 is CASKTGGRNQPQHF. CDR3 in DNA: TGTGCCAGCAAAACAGGGGGCCGCAATCAGCCCCAGCATTTT.

The count of this clone is one. The rearrangement links TRBV30 to TRBJ1-1, with 7 positions matching TRBD1. The CDR3 runs 13 residues. Germline CDR1 and CDR2: GTSNPN and SVGIG (reference sequence). V shed 4 bases, J shed 1 base, and the junction held 3 bases outside the gene matches. The CDR3 nucleotides read TGTGCCTGGACAAGACAGGGGAACACTGAAGCTTTCTTT. Its translation: CAWTRQGNTEAFF.

The chain has TRBV28 and TRBJ1-1, with D unresolved. In germline, CDR1 is MDHEN, CDR2 SYDVKM. CDR3 length: 16 residues. Trimming left V 2 bases short and J 2 bases short, with 15 bases between. The CDR3 region has the DNA TGTGCCAGCAGTTTAGCCCCGAGTCAAAAAAACACTGAAGCTTTCTTT. It yields the protein CASSLAPSQKNTEAFF. The entire variable domain, with the rest obtained from reference TRBV28 and TRBJ1-1, is as follows: DVKVTQSSRYLVKRTGEKVFLECVQDMDHENMFWYRQDPGLGLRLIYFSYDVKMKEKGDIPEGYSVSREKKERFSLILESASTNQTSMYLCASSLAPSQKNTEAFFGQGTRLTVV.

The J gene is TRBJ1-3, the V gene TRBV5-6; perhaps TRBD1 as D (5 bases). Germline values: CDR1 SGHDT, CDR2 YYEEEE. The CDR3 sequence is 13 residues long. The V end lost 0 bases, the J end lost 7 bases, and 8 bases lay between the germline ends. This CDR3 reads CASSLAGGNTIYF. The CDR3 region has the DNA TGTGCCAGCAGCTTGGCTGGGGGGAACACCATATATTTT.

This chain uses TRBV2 with TRBJ2-5; 9 positions agree with TRBD2. This CDR3 is built from 14 residues. CDR1 SNHLY and CDR2 FYNNEI come from the germline V gene. V lost 6 bases to trimming and J lost 3 bases; unmatched junction nucleotides: 5. CDR3 loop: CASRTSGQKETQYF. CDR3 bases: TGTGCCAGCAGGACTAGCGGACAGAAAGAGACCCAGTACTTC. The entire variable domain, with the rest obtained from reference TRBV2 and TRBJ2-5, is as follows: EPEVTQTPSHQVTQMGQEVILRCVPISNHLYFYWYRQILGQKVEFLVSFYNNEISEKSEIFDDQFSVERPDGSNFTLKIRSTKLEDSAMYFCASRTSGQKETQYFGPGTRLLVL.

The chain employs TRBV27 and TRBJ2-6; the D gene is possibly TRBD1 (6 bases). This CDR3 comprises 20 residues. V lost 2 bases and J lost 0, with 20 bases in between. Germline loops: CDR1 MNHEY, CDR2 SMNVEV (reference sequence). Written as DNA, the CDR3 is TGTGCCAGCAGTTTAAACTTCAGGCAGGGGAGTTACTCTGGGGCCAACGTCCTGACTTTC. Its protein is CASSLNFRQGSYSGANVLTF.

The J gene is TRBJ1-1, the V gene TRBV11-2, with D unresolved. The germline gives CDR1 SGHAT, CDR2 FQNNGV. V lost 3 bases and J 1 base, leaving 9 bases between the germline ends. The CDR3 extends over 14 amino acids. CDR3 coding DNA: TGTGCCAGCAGCTTTAATAGAGCGAACACTGAAGCTTTCTTT. It yields the protein CASSFNRANTEAFF.

The genes are TRBV5-1 and TRBJ1-3; D ambiguous. The germline V and J ends were trimmed by 0 bases and 0 bases, with 7 bases remaining between them. Per germline, CDR1 SGHRS and CDR2 YFSETQ. The CDR3 runs 15 residues. The CDR3 is CASSLDGSSGNTIYF. The CDR3 nucleotides read TGCGCCAGCAGCTTGGATGGGAGCTCTGGAAACACCATATATTTT.

The chain combines TRBV19 with TRBJ2-3, with TRBD2 identical over 7 bases. The CDR3 runs 13 residues. After removal of 6 bases from V and 7 bases from J, the junction contained 7 bases not matched to a gene. CDR1 and CDR2 (germline): LNHDA, SQIVND (reference sequence). Here the CDR3 reads CASRVAGGNTQYF. CDR3 coding DNA: TGTGCCAGTAGGGTAGCGGGTGGAAATACGCAGTATTTT.

V is TRBV7-2 and J is TRBJ1-1; 7 bases are a match to TRBD1. J gave up 5 bases and V 2 bases, and 11 bases lay outside the gene matches. CDR1 and CDR2 (germline): SGHTA, FQGNSA. The CDR3 runs to 16 residues. The CDR3 DNA is TGTGCCAGCAGCTTAATTGCAGGGGGAGGTTATACTGAAGCTTTCTTT. Translating gives CASSLIAGGGYTEAFF.

The chain employs TRBV7-2 and TRBJ1-5; D is unresolved. Deletions cut 2 bases from V and 0 bases from J, with 5 bases between. The CDR3 loop spans 14 amino acids. Germline values: CDR1 SGHTA, CDR2 FQGNSA. The CDR3 loop is CASSLRYSNQPQHF. The CDR3, as DNA: TGTGCCAGCAGCTTAAGGTATAGCAATCAGCCCCAGCATTTT.

The gene calls are TRBV5-6 and TRBJ1-2, with D possibly TRBD1 on 6 matching bases. The CDR3 spans 15 residues. V lost 0 bases and J 4 bases, leaving 13 bases between the germline ends. Germline V gene data show CDR1 as SGHDT and CDR2 as YYEEEE. The CDR3 nucleotides read TGTGCCAGCAGCTTGGGACAGGTGGCCTCCTATGGCTACACCTTC. Translated: CASSLGQVASYGYTF.

The chain is built from TRBV10-1 and TRBJ1-4, with D perhaps TRBD1 (5 bases). Germline CDR1 WNHNN, CDR2 SYGVQD (reference sequence). Trimming stripped 7 bases from V and 8 bases from J, with 14 bases between. CDR3 length: 13 amino acids. The CDR3 nucleotides are TGCGCCAGCATACCAGGGAGAGAAGAAAAACTGTTTTTT. This sequence encodes CASIPGREEKLFF.

This chain links TRBV6-2 or TRBV6-3 with TRBJ2-7; 14 positions agree with TRBD2. The germline gives CDR1 MNHEY, CDR2 SVGEGT. Trimming took 2 bases from V and 10 from J; bases not matched to a gene: 7. The CDR3 runs 15 residues. CDR3 loop: CASSYGTSGSASQYF. The CDR3 DNA reads as TGTGCCAGCAGTTACGGGACTAGCGGGAGCGCATCACAGTACTTC.

The chain combines TRBV7-3 with TRBJ2-2; D is possibly TRBD2 (5 bases). The CDR3 sequence is 13 residues long. Germline V CDR1 and CDR2: SGHTA, FQGTGA. V was trimmed by 5 bases and J by 6 bases, leaving 10 bases between them. In DNA, the CDR3 is TGTGCCAGCAGCCCAGGACTGTCCGGGGAGCTGTTTTTT. As protein: CASSPGLSGELFF.

In DNA form, the CDR3 reads TGTGCCAGCAGCTTTGCTCCACAGACTAGCGGGGGGGCAGGGACCCAGTACTTC. Translation: CASSFAPQTSGGAGTQYF. The V gene is TRBV5-5, the J gene TRBJ2-5; 14 positions agree with TRBD2. J gave up 7 bases and V 2 bases, and 13 bases lay outside the gene matches. Per the germline V gene, CDR1 is SGHKS and CDR2 is YYEKEE (reference sequence). The length of the CDR3 is 18 residues.

CDR3 DNA: TGTGCCAGCAGCTTGGGGACAGGGAGTTACGAGCAGTACTTC. This codes for CASSLGTGSYEQYF. The chain joins TRBV3-1 (or the pseudogene TRBV3-2) to TRBJ2-7; 9 bases are shared with TRBD1. Per the germline V gene, CDR1 is LGHDT and CDR2 is YNNKEL (reference sequence). This CDR3 is 14 amino acids long. V shed 5 bases, J shed 4 bases, and the junction held 6 bases outside the gene matches.

The CDR3 reads CASTAWDSRHYEQYF. CDR3 nucleotides: TGTGCCAGCACTGCCTGGGACAGCCGACACTACGAGCAGTACTTC. This rearrangement joins TRBV28 to TRBJ2-7; TRBD1 aligns across 7 bases. CDR1 is MDHEN and CDR2 is SYDVKM in the germline V gene. This CDR3 contains 15 residues. Trimming removed 7 bases from V and 3 bases from J; junction bases left unmatched: 12.

This clone was counted a single time. The chain recombines TRBV7-9 with TRBJ2-3; 8 nucleotides align to TRBD1. The CDR3 is 15 residues long. J gave up 3 bases and V 5 bases, and 7 bases lay outside the gene matches. Per germline, CDR1 SEHNR and CDR2 FQNEAQ (reference sequence). The CDR3 nucleotides are TGTGCCAGCAGCACCCAAGGACAGGGTACAGATACGCAGTATTTT. It codes for CASSTQGQGTDTQYF. The full variable domain, rest sourced from reference TRBV7-9 and TRBJ2-3, is DTGVSQNPRHKITKRGQNVTFRCDPISEHNRLYWYRQTLGQGPEFLTYFQNEAQLEKSRLLSDRFSAERPKGSFSTLEIQRTEQGDSAMYLCASSTQGQGTDTQYFGPGTRLTVL.

This rearrangement joins TRBV5-1 to TRBJ2-5, with a possible D match to TRBD2 (7 bases). Trimming left V 0 bases short and J 4 bases short, with 10 bases between. From germline, CDR1 is SGHRS and CDR2 YFSETQ. This CDR3 comprises 14 residues. The CDR3 protein is CASSLAGGGETQYF. The CDR3 DNA reads as TGCGCCAGCAGCTTGGCGGGGGGCGGAGAGACCCAGTACTTC.